This T cell receptor (beta chain) was captured in a study of T cell repertoires in cytomegalovirus infection. Across the whole study: Shared public TCR beta signatures pointed to both CMV infection and a matching HLA type.

Whole-study results and caveats: Cumulative public TCR beta family frequency identified carriers of CMV plus the relevant HLA. There were HLA-C-restricted CMV-specific TCR beta clonotypes dominating the ex vivo response.

TCRdb fed the reads into MiXCR, producing one record per CDR3 protein. The data hold more than 500,000 distinct CDR3 sequences, with about 15% observed a single time. V trimming: 5 bases; J trimming: 0 bases; junction bases outside the gene matches: 2. Germline CDR1 reads SGHAT; CDR2 reads FQNNGV. This CDR3 contains 14 residues. This clonotype was seen many times. Its antigen is as yet unknown. The origin of this receptor is a human donor in good health (CMV status not recorded). Some clones in this sample may be carry-over from other donors' samples. The chain couples TRBV11-2 to TRBJ1-2, with TRBD1 identical over 8 bases. The sample consisted of CD8+ T cells from PBMCs. The CDR3 here is CASSPDRANYGYTF. The CDR3 coding sequence is TGTGCCAGCAGCCCGGACAGGGCTAACTATGGCTACACCTTC.